The 21 T cell receptor beta chains in this list originate from one sample, sequenced in a study of radiotherapy plus CTLA-4 blockade in lung cancer. The method was immunoSEQ multiplex PCR; TCRdb's version includes in-frame clones alone and lacks a portion of them. The sample includes approximately 80,000 clones, 60% to 85% of them seen just once. The sample was peripheral blood, taken from a patient treated with radiotherapy plus ipilimumab. The receptors were gathered from a human donor with non-small cell lung cancer whose response to radiotherapy plus ipilimumab could not be evaluated. Some clones in this sample may be carry-over from other donors' samples.

The chain employs TRBV7-9 and TRBJ2-1; 7 bases are a match to TRBD2. The CDR3 totals 18 residues. The trim removed 6 bases at V and 5 bases at J, leaving 19 bases unmatched. Germline values: CDR1 SEHNR, CDR2 FQNEAQ (reference sequence). The chain's CDR3 is CASSALGNPAGPDNEQFF. CDR3 DNA: TGTGCCAGCAGTGCCCTCGGGAACCCAGCGGGACCGGACAATGAGCAGTTCTTC. Looking up the rest from reference TRBV7-9 and TRBJ2-1 gives the full variable domain: DTGVSQNPRHKITKRGQNVTFRCDPISEHNRLYWYRQTLGQGPEFLTYFQNEAQLEKSRLLSDRFSAERPKGSFSTLEIQRTEQGDSAMYLCASSALGNPAGPDNEQFFGPGTRLTVL.

The chain employs TRBV5-1 and TRBJ1-5, with a possible D match to TRBD1 (5 bases). The CDR3 extends over 14 amino acids. The V end lost 3 bases, the J end lost 2 bases, and 9 bases lay between the germline ends. Germline-derived CDR1 and CDR2 are SGHRS and YFSETQ. The DNA for the CDR3 is TGCGCCAGCAGCTGGGGGGAGGGCAATCAGCCCCAGCATTTT. Translated: CASSWGEGNQPQHF.

The V call is TRBV7-2, the J call TRBJ2-7; 11 nucleotides align to TRBD2. The germline V gene has CDR1 SGHTA and CDR2 FQGNSA. The CDR3 runs 16 residues. The junction had 3 bases not matched to a gene; V was cut back by 0 bases and J by 2 bases. The CDR3 loop is CASSLAVSGGAYEQYF. The CDR3 DNA is TGTGCCAGCAGCTTAGCGGTTAGCGGGGGGGCCTACGAGCAGTACTTC.

The CDR3 DNA is TGTGCCAGCAGCTTAGAAGCGGGGGCCAGAGATACGCAGTATTTT. Amino acid sequence: CASSLEAGARDTQYF. V and J are TRBV7-6 and TRBJ2-3; 8 bases map to TRBD2. V dropped 1 base and J dropped 5; count of bases not matched to a gene: 5. Germline values: CDR1 SGHVS, CDR2 FNYEAQ. CDR3 length: 15 residues.

This rearrangement joins TRBV6-1 to TRBJ1-2; D is possibly TRBD1 (6 bases). Trimming removed 3 bases at V and 6 bases at J, with 17 bases between. The CDR3 covers 15 residues. CDR1 and CDR2 from the germline V gene are MNHNS and SASEGT. The CDR3 loop reads CASSDRSGALNGYTF. CDR3 DNA sequence: TGTGCCAGCAGTGATAGGTCAGGGGCCCTGAATGGCTACACCTTC.

This clone was counted only a few times. The chain has TRBV19 and TRBJ2-7, with D perhaps TRBD1 (6 bases). The CDR3 loop spans 13 amino acids. CDR1 and CDR2 (germline): LNHDA, SQIVND (reference sequence). Trimming stripped 5 bases from V and 5 bases from J, with 13 bases between. The CDR3 DNA reads TGTGCCAGTAGTTACAGGGAGAACAACGAGCAGTACTTC. Translated, it gives CASSYRENNEQYF.

This rearrangement joins TRBV5-8 to TRBJ2-3; a possible D gene is TRBD2 (5 bases). Germline CDR1 reads SGHTS; CDR2 reads YDEGEE. The V and J ends lost 0 bases and 1 base respectively, with 15 bases between them. The CDR3 has 17 residues. In DNA, the CDR3 is TGTGCCAGCAGCTTGGGGACTGAGGTTTCTGGCACAGATACGCAGTATTTT. Translation: CASSLGTEVSGTDTQYF. The whole variable domain, filled in from reference TRBV5-8 and TRBJ2-3, reads EAGVTQSPTHLIKTRGQQATLRCSPISGHTSVYWYQQALGLGLQFLLWYDEGEERNRGNFPPRFSGRQFPNYSSELNVNALELEDSALYLCASSLGTEVSGTDTQYFGPGTRLTVL.

The gene calls are TRBV7-8 and TRBJ2-2, with TRBD2 identical over 8 bases. The CDR3 runs 17 residues. Germline assignment: CDR1 SGHVS and CDR2 FQNEAQ. After removal of 0 bases from V and 1 base from J, the junction contained 4 bases not matched to a gene. CDR3 residues: CASSLAVAGGNTGELFF. The CDR3 DNA sequence: TGTGCCAGCAGCTTAGCGGTGGCGGGGGGGAACACCGGGGAGCTGTTTTTT.

Here the CDR3 reads CASVEDRGNGYTF. The DNA of the CDR3 is TGTGCCAGCGTAGAGGACAGGGGTAATGGCTACACCTTC. The chain recombines TRBV7-2 with TRBJ1-2, with 9 bases fitting TRBD1. The germline gives CDR1 SGHTA, CDR2 FQGNSA. Germline trimming cut 8 bases from V and 6 bases from J; bases unmatched to any gene: 7. The CDR3 contains 13 residues.

The J gene is TRBJ1-1, the V gene TRBV6-6, with 8 bases that match TRBD1. Germline V lookup: CDR1 MNHNY, CDR2 SVGAGI (reference sequence). The length of the CDR3 is 16 residues. With 3 bases clipped from V and 5 bases from J, the junction kept 11 bases outside the gene matches. The DNA for the CDR3 is TGTGCCAGCAGTTATGGGCAGGGGGCGCGAGGGACTGAAGCTTTCTTT. It encodes CASSYGQGARGTEAFF.

This chain uses TRBV6-5 with TRBJ1-4; TRBD1 matches 9 bases. The CDR3 covers 14 residues. After removal of 6 bases from V and 8 bases from J, the junction contained 7 bases not matched to a gene. CDR1 and CDR2 from the germline V gene are MNHEY and SVGAGI. This CDR3 reads CASSRTGDGEKLFF. In DNA form, the CDR3 reads TGTGCCAGCAGCAGGACAGGGGATGGAGAAAAACTGTTTTTT.

V is TRBV15 and J is TRBJ1-2, with 8 bases fitting TRBD1. The V and J ends lost 3 bases and 5 bases, in that order; junction bases with no gene match: 5. Per germline, CDR1 LNHNV and CDR2 YYDKDF (reference sequence). The CDR3 spans 14 residues. The DNA of the CDR3 is TGTGCCACCAGCAGGAGGGGACAGGAATATGGCTACACCTTC. It encodes CATSRRGQEYGYTF.

The J gene is TRBJ2-7, the V gene TRBV7-3, with 9 bases aligning to TRBD1. The CDR3 is 18 residues long. Trimming at V came to 5 bases and at J to 0 bases, leaving 14 bases not matched to a gene. Germline CDR1 and CDR2: SGHTA and FQGTGA. The CDR3 DNA reads as TGTGCCAGCAGCCCAAGAGGAGCCGGGACAGGGTACTCCTACGAGCAGTACTTC. It codes for CASSPRGAGTGYSYEQYF.

With regard to this clone: Other nucleotide sequences from this sample produce the same CDR3. V usage is TRBV10-3 and J usage is TRBJ2-5; D is possibly TRBD1 (7 bases). The V and J ends lost 6 bases and 4 bases respectively, with 12 bases between them. The CDR3 spans 13 residues. In germline, CDR1 is ENHRY, CDR2 SYGVKD. The CDR3 reads CAISQQGGETQYF. The CDR3 region has the DNA TGTGCCATCAGCCAGCAGGGGGGAGAGACCCAGTACTTC.

In DNA form, the CDR3 reads TGTGCCAGTAGTATAGGAGGGGGCGGCGGGGAGCTGTTTTTT. Protein: CASSIGGGGGELFF. The chain recombines TRBV19 with TRBJ2-2; 7 nucleotides line up with TRBD1. Trimming cost V 1 base and J 7 bases; bases outside gene matches: 3. Germline V gives CDR1 LNHDA, CDR2 SQIVND (reference sequence). This CDR3 comprises 14 residues.

This clone was seen a few times. The J gene is TRBJ2-5, the V gene TRBV7-6; tentative D call: TRBD1 (5 bases). The CDR3 extends over 11 amino acids. Germline loops: CDR1 SGHVS, CDR2 FNYEAQ. V dropped 5 bases and J dropped 7 bases, with 8 bases sitting between them. The chain's CDR3 is CASSDRGTQYF. The CDR3 DNA follows: TGTGCCAGCAGCGATAGGGGGACCCAGTACTTC.

This clone was recorded once. CDR3 sequence (DNA): TGTGCCAGCACTCCGCTACCGGGCACTGAAGCTTTCTTT. It yields the protein CASTPLPGTEAFF. The V and J genes are TRBV28 and TRBJ1-1; no clear D gene. Germline values: CDR1 MDHEN, CDR2 SYDVKM. Trimming cost V 7 bases and J 4 bases, with 13 bases left between them. The length of the CDR3 is 13 residues.

The J gene is TRBJ2-7, the V gene TRBV21-1; TRBD2 is taken as the D call from the table, unchecked against the DNA. TRBV21-1 corresponds to a pseudogene. This CDR3 region has 8 residues. The CDR3 sequence is CASSPGGF. CDR3 nucleotides: TGTGCCAGCAGCCCAGGCGGGTTC.

The rearrangement joins TRBV18 to TRBJ1-5, with TRBD1 matching over 8 bases. Germline trimming cut 4 bases from V and 4 bases from J; bases unmatched to any gene: 9. CDR3 length equals 16 residues. Germline-derived CDR1 and CDR2 are KGHSH and LQKENI. The CDR3 spells CASSLTGQGLNQPQHF. The CDR3 DNA reads TGTGCCAGCTCACTAACCGGACAGGGCCTTAATCAGCCCCAGCATTTT. The whole variable domain, remainder taken from reference TRBV18 and TRBJ1-5, is NAGVMQNPRHLVRRRGQEARLRCSPMKGHSHVYWYRQLPEEGLKFMVYLQKENIIDESGMPKERFSAEFPKEGPSILRIQQVVRGDSAAYFCASSLTGQGLNQPQHFGDGTRLSIL.

This sequence joins TRBV18 and TRBJ1-3, with D possibly being TRBD1 (5 bases). In germline, CDR1 is KGHSH, CDR2 LQKENI. The CDR3 loop spans 13 amino acids. V shed 4 bases and J shed 4 bases, with 8 bases lying between them. CDR3 coding DNA: TGTGCCAGCTCACTTCGACAGGGAAACACCATATATTTT. Amino acid sequence: CASSLRQGNTIYF. Full variable domain (missing parts from reference TRBV18 and TRBJ1-3): NAGVMQNPRHLVRRRGQEARLRCSPMKGHSHVYWYRQLPEEGLKFMVYLQKENIIDESGMPKERFSAEFPKEGPSILRIQQVVRGDSAAYFCASSLRQGNTIYFGEGSWLTVV.

The rearrangement uses TRBV18 and TRBJ1-1; no reliable D call. The CDR3 covers 15 residues. The V gene lost 0 bases and the J gene lost 5 bases, with 13 bases spanning the gap. Germline V CDR1 and CDR2: KGHSH, LQKENI. The CDR3 loop is CASSPPGGRWTEAFF. CDR3 in DNA: TGTGCCAGCTCACCACCTGGAGGGAGGTGGACTGAAGCTTTCTTT.